The 2 T cell receptor beta chains reported below all come from one sample, sequenced in a study of cytomegalovirus exposure and HLA in healthy donors. This table comes from immunoSEQ multiplex PCR, and its TCRdb copy is limited to in-frame clones, with some not included. The data show 100,000 to 150,000 clones, roughly 88% seen once. Sample: PBMCs. These receptors came from a man younger than 35 in good health and CMV-seronegative.

V is TRBV5-1 and J is TRBJ2-6, with D perhaps matching TRBD1 (7 bases). Germline CDR1 and CDR2: SGHRS and YFSETQ. Trimming took 0 bases from V and 2 from J, leaving 9 bases between them. The CDR3 runs 16 residues. The CDR3 here is CASSLGRGPGANVLTF. DNA for the CDR3: TGCGCCAGCAGCTTGGGGAGGGGGCCTGGGGCCAACGTCCTGACTTTC.

The chain carries TRBV15 and TRBJ1-4; D is undetermined. The CDR3 runs to 16 residues. CDR1 is LNHNV and CDR2 is YYDKDF in the germline V gene (reference sequence). The V and J ends lost 0 bases and 0 bases respectively, with 8 bases between them. The CDR3 region is CATSRDLAATNEKLFF. For the CDR3, the DNA is TGTGCCACCAGCAGAGATTTGGCAGCAACTAATGAAAAACTGTTTTTT.